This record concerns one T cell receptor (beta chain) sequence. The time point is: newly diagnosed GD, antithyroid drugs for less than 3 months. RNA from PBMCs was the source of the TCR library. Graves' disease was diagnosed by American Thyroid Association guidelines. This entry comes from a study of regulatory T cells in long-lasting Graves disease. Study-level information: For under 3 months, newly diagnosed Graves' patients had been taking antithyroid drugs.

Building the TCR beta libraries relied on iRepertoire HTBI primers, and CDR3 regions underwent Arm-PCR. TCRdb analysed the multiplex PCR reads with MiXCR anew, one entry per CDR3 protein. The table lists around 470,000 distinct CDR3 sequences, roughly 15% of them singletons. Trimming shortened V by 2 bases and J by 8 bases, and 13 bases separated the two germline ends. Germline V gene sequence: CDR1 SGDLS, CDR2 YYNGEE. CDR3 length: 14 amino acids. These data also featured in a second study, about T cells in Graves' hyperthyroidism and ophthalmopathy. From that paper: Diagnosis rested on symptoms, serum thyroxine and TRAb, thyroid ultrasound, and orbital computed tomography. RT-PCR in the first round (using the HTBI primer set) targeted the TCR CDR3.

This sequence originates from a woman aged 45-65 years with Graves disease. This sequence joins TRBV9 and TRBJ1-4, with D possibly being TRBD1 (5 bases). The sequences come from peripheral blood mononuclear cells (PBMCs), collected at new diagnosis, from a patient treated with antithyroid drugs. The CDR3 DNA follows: TGTGCCAGCAGCGTGGGGCAGGGTACGGAAAAACTGTTTTTT. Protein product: CASSVGQGTEKLFF.